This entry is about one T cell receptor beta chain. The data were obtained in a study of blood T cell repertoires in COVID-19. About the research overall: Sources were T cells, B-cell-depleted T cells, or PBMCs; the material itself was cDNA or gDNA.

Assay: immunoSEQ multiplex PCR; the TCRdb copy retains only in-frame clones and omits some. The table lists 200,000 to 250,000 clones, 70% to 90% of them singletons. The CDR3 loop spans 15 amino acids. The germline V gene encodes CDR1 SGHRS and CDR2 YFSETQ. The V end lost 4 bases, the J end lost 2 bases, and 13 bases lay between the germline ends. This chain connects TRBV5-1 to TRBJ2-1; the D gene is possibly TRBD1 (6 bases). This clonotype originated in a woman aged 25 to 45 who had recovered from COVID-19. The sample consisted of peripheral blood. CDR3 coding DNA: TGCGCCAGCAGCCCCGGGACAATAGCCTACAATGAGCAGTTCTTC. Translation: CASSPGTIAYNEQFF.